This T cell receptor beta chain was captured in a study of T cells in Graves' hyperthyroidism and ophthalmopathy. Study in general: Peripheral blood was secured at the point of initial diagnosis, before any treatment.

Trimming removed 3 bases from V and 3 bases from J; junction bases left unmatched: 6. CDR1 is SGDLS, CDR2 YYNGEE, per germline. This CDR3 contains 15 residues. With duration under 3 months, ophthalmopathy was active: Clinical Activity Score at least 3, NOSPECS at least 4. Reasons for excluding patients were uncontrolled infection, other autoimmune disease, pregnancy or lactation. RNA transcripts gave rise to amplified TCR beta CDR3 regions. A first-round RT-PCR of the TCR CDR3 used the HTBI primer set. TCRdb reprocessed the multiplex PCR reads via MiXCR and lists one record per CDR3 protein. Among some 370,000 distinct CDR3 sequences, over 11% were seen once, and the ten largest hold 28%. This clonotype was detected many times.

The genes are TRBV9 and TRBJ2-7, with TRBD2 matching 10 bases. The TCR comes from a middle-aged man with Graves' ophthalmopathy. Sequencing was done on a sample of blood. This CDR3 is CASSEGTSAGYEQYF. The CDR3 region has the DNA TGTGCCAGCAGCGAGGGGACTAGCGCGGGCTACGAGCAGTACTTC. The full variable domain, its missing parts supplied by reference TRBV9 and TRBJ2-7, is DSGVTQTPKHLITATGQRVTLRCSPRSGDLSVYWYQQSLDQGLQFLIQYYNGEERAKGNILERFSAQQFPDLHSELNLSSLELGDSALYFCASSEGTSAGYEQYFGPGTRLTVT.